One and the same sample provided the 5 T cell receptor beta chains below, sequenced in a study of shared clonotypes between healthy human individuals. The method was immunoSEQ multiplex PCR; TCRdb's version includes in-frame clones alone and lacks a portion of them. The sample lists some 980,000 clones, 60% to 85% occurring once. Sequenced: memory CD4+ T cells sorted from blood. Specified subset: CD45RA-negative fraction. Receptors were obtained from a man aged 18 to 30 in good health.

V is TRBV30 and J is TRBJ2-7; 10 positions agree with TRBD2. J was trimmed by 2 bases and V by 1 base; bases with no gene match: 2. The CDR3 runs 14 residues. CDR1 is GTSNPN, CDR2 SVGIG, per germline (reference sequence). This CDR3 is CAWSGTSGAYEQYF. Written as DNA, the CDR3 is TGTGCCTGGAGTGGGACTAGCGGAGCCTACGAGCAGTACTTC.

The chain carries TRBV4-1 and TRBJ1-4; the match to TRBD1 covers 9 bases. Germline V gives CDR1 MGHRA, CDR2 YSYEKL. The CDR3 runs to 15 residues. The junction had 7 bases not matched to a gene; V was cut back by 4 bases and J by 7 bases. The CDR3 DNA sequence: TGCGCCAGCAGCCTGCGACAGGGGGGGGGTGAAAAACTGTTTTTT. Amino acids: CASSLRQGGGEKLFF.

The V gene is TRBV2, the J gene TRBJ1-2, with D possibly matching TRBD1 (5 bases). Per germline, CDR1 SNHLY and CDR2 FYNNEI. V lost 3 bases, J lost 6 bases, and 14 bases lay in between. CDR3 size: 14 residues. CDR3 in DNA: TGTGCCAGCAGTGAGCAGGGCTTGGGTCATGGCTACACCTTC. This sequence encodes CASSEQGLGHGYTF.

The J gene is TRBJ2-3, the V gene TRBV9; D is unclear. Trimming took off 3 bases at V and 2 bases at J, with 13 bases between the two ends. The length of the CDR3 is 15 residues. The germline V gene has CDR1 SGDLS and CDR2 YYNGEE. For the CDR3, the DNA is TGTGCCAGCAGCGGGGCTCTCACCTACACAGATACGCAGTATTTT. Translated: CASSGALTYTDTQYF.

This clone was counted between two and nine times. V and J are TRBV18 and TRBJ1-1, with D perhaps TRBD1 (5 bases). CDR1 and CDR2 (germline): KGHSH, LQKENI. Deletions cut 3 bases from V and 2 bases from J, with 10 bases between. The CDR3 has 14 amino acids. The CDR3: CASSPGRKNTEAFF. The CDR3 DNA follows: TGTGCCAGCTCACCGGGACGGAAAAACACTGAAGCTTTCTTT.